This T cell receptor (beta chain) was recorded in a study of Ad26.COV2.S vaccination and SARS-CoV-2 variants. Treatment indicated: around 19 received Ad26.COV2.S at low or high dose, single or two shots; about five received placebo; per-sample allocation not given. Sampling was performed 63 days after the first vaccine or placebo injection. Boston supplied an adult donor aged 18-55 years. TCRdb keeps only in-frame clones here, not all; method: immunoSEQ multiplex PCR. The table includes some 410,000 clones, about 90% detected once. In germline, CDR1 is SGHRS, CDR2 YFSETQ. V lost 0 bases and J lost 3, with 8 bases in between. The CDR3 loop spans 14 amino acids.

The sample was peripheral blood, taken in a trial of Ad26.COV2.S vaccine versus placebo. The chain joins TRBV5-1 to TRBJ2-3, with a weak D call TRBD2 (6 bases). The sequence was obtained from a person between 18 and 60 years old who received the Ad26.COV2.S COVID-19 vaccine or a placebo. The CDR3 region has the DNA TGCGCCAGCAGCTTGGCGGGGGAGACAGATACGCAGTATTTT. Translated: CASSLAGETDTQYF.